The T cell receptor (beta chain) under discussion was sequenced for a study of regulatory T cells in long-lasting Graves disease. As for the study in general: It was over 5 years of antithyroid drugs, with positive TSH receptor antibodies, that meant persistent Graves' disease. General observations from the study: There were preferences for TRBV28, TRBJ1-2 and TRBJ2-5 in persistent disease. More public clonotypes were shared by persistent patients (fewer than 3,000) than by new patients (around 990).

Assembly of TCR beta libraries relied on iRepertoire HTBI primers together with Arm-PCR of CDR3 regions. TCRdb re-called the multiplex PCR reads with MiXCR, one entry per CDR3 protein. This table has 400,000 to 500,000 distinct CDR3 sequences, under 25% appearing once. As for time point: persistent/refractory GD, antithyroid drugs over 5 years with positive TRAb. Following extraction of RNA from PBMCs, that RNA was used to make the TCR library. At least ten counts were recorded for this clonotype. Its antigen is not known. Germline values: CDR1 LNHDA, CDR2 SQIVND (reference sequence). Between the trimmed V and J ends, which lost 1 base and 5 bases, there was a span of 12 bases. The CDR3 is 14 residues long.

This chain connects TRBV19 to TRBJ2-7; D might be TRBD1 (6 bases). The sequence was collected from a female donor with Graves disease. The sequencing here drew on peripheral blood mononuclear cells (PBMCs), taken when the disease was refractory, from a patient treated with antithyroid drugs. CDR3 residues: CASSIAGAKNEQYF. Written as DNA, the CDR3 is TGTGCCAGTAGTATAGCAGGGGCGAAGAACGAGCAGTACTTC.